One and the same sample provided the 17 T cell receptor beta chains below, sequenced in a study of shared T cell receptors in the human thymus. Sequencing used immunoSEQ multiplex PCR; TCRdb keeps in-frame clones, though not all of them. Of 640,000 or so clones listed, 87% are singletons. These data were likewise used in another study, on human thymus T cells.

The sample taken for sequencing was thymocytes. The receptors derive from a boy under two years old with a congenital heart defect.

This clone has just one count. Here the CDR3 reads CASSILNQPQHF. CDR3 in DNA: TGTGCCAGCAGTATACTAAATCAGCCCCAGCATTTT. J is TRBJ1-5 and V is TRBV28; D unresolved. The V and J ends lost 5 bases and 4 bases respectively, with 6 bases between them. CDR3 length: 12 amino acids. Germline V gene lookup returns CDR1 MDHEN and CDR2 SYDVKM.

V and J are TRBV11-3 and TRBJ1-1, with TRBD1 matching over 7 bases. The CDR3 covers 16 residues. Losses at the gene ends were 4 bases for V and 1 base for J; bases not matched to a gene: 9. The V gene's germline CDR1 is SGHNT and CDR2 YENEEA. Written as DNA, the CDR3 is TGTGCCAGCAGCTCCGGATCTGCAGGGGGGAACACTGAAGCTTTCTTT. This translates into CASSSGSAGGNTEAFF.

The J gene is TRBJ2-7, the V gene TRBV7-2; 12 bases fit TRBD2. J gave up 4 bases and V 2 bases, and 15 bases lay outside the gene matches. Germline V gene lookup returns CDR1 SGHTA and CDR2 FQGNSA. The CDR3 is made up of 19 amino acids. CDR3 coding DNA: TGTGCCAGCAGCTTAACTCGGGGGCGGCAGACTAGCGGGAGTTACGAGCAGTACTTC. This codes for CASSLTRGRQTSGSYEQYF.

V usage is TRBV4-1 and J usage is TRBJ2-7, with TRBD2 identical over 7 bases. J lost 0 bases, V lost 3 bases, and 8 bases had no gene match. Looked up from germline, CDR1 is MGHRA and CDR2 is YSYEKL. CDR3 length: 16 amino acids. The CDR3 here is CASSQSSGKSSYEQYF. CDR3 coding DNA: TGCGCCAGCAGCCAGAGCAGCGGGAAGAGCTCCTACGAGCAGTACTTC.

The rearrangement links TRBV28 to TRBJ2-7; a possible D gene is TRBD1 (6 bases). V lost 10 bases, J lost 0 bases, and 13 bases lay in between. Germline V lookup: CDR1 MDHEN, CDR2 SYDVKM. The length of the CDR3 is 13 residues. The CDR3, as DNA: TGTGCCAACCCGGGACAACCCTCCTACGAGCAGTACTTC. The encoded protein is CANPGQPSYEQYF.

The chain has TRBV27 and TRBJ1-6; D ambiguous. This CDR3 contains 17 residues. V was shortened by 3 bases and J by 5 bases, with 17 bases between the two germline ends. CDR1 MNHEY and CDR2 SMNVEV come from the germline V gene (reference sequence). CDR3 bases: TGTGCCAGCAGTTTCAGACCGAGGCCAAACGATAATTCACCCCTCCACTTT. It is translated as CASSFRPRPNDNSPLHF.

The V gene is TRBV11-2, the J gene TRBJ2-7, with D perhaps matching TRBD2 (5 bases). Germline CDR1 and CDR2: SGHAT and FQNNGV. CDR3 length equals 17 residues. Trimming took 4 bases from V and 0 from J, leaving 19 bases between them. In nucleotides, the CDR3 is TGTGCCAGCAGCTCCCCCCTGCGGGCGGTTAGCTCCTACGAGCAGTACTTC. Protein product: CASSSPLRAVSSYEQYF.

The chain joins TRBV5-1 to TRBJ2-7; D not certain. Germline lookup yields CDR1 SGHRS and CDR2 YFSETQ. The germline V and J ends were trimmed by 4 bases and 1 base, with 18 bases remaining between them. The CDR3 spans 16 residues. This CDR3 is CASSPTPLSTSYEQYF. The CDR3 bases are TGCGCCAGCAGCCCTACCCCCCTGTCAACTTCCTACGAGCAGTACTTC.

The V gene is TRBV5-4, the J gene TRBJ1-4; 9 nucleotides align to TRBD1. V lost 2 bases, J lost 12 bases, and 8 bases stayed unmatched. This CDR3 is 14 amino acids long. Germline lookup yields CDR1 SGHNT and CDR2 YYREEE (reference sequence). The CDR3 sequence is CASSLQGAHSELFF. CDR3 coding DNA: TGTGCCAGCAGCTTACAGGGGGCGCATTCGGAACTGTTTTTT.

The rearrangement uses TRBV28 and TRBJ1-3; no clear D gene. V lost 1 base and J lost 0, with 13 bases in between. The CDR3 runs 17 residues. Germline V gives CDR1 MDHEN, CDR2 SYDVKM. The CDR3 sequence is CASSLSPGASSGNTIYF. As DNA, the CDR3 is TGTGCCAGCAGTTTATCCCCAGGTGCTTCCTCTGGAAACACCATATATTTT.

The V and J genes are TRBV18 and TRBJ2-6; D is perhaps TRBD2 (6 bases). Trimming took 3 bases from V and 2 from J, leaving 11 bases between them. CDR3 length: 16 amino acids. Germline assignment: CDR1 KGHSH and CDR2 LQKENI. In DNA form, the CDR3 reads TGTGCCAGCTCACCTGACGGGAGACCTGGGGCCAACGTCCTGACTTTC. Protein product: CASSPDGRPGANVLTF.

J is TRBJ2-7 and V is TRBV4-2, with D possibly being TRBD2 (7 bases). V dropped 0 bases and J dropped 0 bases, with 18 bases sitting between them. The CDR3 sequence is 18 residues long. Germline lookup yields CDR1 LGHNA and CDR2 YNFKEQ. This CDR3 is CASSQENEGGNPSYEQYF. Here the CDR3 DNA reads TGTGCCAGCAGCCAAGAAAACGAGGGGGGGAACCCCTCCTACGAGCAGTACTTC.

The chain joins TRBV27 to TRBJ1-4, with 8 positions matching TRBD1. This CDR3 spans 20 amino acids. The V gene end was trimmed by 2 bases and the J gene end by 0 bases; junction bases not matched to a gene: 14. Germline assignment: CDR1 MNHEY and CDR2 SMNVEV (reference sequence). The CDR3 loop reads CASSLRGLDRGLSTNEKLFF. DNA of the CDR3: TGTGCCAGCAGTTTAAGGGGATTAGACAGGGGACTTTCAACTAATGAAAAACTGTTTTTT. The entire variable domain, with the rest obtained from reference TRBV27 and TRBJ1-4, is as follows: EAQVTQNPRYLITVTGKKLTVTCSQNMNHEYMSWYRQDPGLGLRQIYYSMNVEVTDKGDVPEGYKVSRKEKRNFPLILESPSPNQTSLYFCASSLRGLDRGLSTNEKLFFGSGTQLSVL.

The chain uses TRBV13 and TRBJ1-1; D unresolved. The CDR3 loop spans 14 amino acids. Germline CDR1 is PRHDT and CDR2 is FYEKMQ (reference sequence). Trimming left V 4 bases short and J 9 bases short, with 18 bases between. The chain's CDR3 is CASSSVEMAGKAFF. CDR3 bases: TGTGCCAGCAGCTCGGTTGAGATGGCGGGAAAAGCTTTCTTT.

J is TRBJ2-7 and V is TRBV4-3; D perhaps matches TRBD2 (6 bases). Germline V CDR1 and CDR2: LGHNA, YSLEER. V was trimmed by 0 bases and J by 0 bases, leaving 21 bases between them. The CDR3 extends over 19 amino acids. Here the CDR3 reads CASSQEWFAGGEDSYEQYF. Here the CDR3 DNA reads TGCGCCAGCAGCCAAGAATGGTTCGCCGGCGGGGAAGACTCCTACGAGCAGTACTTC.

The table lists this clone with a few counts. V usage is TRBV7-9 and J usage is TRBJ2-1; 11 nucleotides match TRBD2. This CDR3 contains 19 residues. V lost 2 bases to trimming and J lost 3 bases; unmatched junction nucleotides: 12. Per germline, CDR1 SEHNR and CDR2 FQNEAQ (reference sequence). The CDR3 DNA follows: TGTGCCAGCAGCTTATTGCGACTAGCGGGGCCAGGGGTCTACAATGAGCAGTTCTTC. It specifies CASSLLRLAGPGVYNEQFF.

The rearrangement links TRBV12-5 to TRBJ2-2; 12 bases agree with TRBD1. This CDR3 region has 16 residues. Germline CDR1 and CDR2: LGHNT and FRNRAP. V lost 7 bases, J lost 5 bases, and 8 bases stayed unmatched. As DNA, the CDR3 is TGTGCTAGTGCCCACCGGGGACAGGGGGCTACCGGGGAGCTGTTTTTT. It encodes CASAHRGQGATGELFF.